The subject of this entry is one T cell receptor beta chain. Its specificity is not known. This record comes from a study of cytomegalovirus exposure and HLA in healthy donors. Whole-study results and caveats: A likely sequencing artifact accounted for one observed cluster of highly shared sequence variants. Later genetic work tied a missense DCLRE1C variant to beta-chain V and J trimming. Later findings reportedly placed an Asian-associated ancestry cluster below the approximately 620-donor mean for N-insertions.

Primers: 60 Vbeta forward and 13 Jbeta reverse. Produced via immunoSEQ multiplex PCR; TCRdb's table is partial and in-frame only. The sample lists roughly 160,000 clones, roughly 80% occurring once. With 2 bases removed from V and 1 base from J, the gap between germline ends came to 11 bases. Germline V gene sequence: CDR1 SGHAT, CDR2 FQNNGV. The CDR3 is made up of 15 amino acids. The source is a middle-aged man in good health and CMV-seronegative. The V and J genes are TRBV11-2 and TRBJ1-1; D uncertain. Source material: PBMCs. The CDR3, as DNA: TGTGCCAGCAGCTTAATAGCGGGAGGGAACACTGAAGCTTTCTTT. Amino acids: CASSLIAGGNTEAFF.